This T cell receptor beta chain was retrieved from a study of beta chain features in type 1 diabetes. Points from the study as a whole: In these data, an HLA type influence on TCRB rearrangement remained unresolved. For patients, the naive, central memory and Treg TCRB repertoires appeared more alike than for healthy donors. Fewer insertions but more deletions were seen at VDJ junctions in type 1 diabetes patients.

For this clone: The antigen is unknown.

cDNA synthesis used the whole RNA isolate, giving expressed TCRB sequences. Generated by immunoSEQ multiplex PCR, the TCRdb table keeps only in-frame clones and is missing some. The sample yields about 240,000 clones, 25% to 30% seen once. Purities in excess of 95% were seen in all sorted populations. With 4 bases removed from V and 2 bases from J, the gap between germline ends came to 14 bases. The CDR3 consists of 15 residues. Looked up from germline, CDR1 is MGHDK and CDR2 is SYGVNS. V is TRBV25-1 and J is TRBJ1-2; D is undetermined. This TCR derives from a man in his thirties or forties in good health. Sequencing was done on a sample of central memory CD4+ T cells from blood. CDR3 protein: CASSGGMGRNYGYTF. The CDR3 nucleotides read TGTGCCAGCAGTGGGGGTATGGGCAGGAACTATGGCTACACCTTC.